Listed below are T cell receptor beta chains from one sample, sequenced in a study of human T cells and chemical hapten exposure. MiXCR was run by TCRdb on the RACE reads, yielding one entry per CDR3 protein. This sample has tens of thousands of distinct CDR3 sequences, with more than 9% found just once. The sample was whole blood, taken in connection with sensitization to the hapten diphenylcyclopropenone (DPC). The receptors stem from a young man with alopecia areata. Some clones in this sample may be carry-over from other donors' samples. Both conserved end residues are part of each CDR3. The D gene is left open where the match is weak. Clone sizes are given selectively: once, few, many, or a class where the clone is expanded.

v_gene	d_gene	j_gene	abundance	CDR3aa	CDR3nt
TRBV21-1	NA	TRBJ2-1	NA	CASSKLTRSSYNEQFF	TGTGCCAGCAGCAAATTGACCAGAAGCTCCTACAATGAGCAGTTCTTC
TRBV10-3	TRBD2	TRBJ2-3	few	CAISETLAGGRTDTQYF	TGTGCCATCAGTGAGACGCTAGCGGGAGGGCGCACAGATACGCAGTATTTT
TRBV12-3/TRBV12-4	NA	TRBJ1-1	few	CASREAAGENTEAFF	TGTGCCAGCAGGGAGGCGGCAGGGGAGAACACTGAAGCTTTCTTT
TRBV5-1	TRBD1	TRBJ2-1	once	CASRASGTGYNEQFF	TGCGCCAGCAGAGCATCCGGGACAGGTTACAATGAGCAGTTCTTC
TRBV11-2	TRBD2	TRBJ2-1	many	CASSLLALAAYNEQFF	TGTGCCAGCAGCTTATTAGCTCTAGCGGCCTACAATGAGCAGTTCTTC
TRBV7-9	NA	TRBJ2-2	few	CASSLATGTGELFF	TGTGCCAGCAGCTTAGCAACGGGCACCGGGGAGCTGTTTTTT
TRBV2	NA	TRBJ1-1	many	CASSEVRVWSDTEAFF	TGTGCCAGCAGTGAAGTCCGGGTGTGGTCAGACACTGAAGCTTTCTTT
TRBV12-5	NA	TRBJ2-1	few	CASGGPSYPYNEQFF	TGTGCTAGTGGAGGGCCCTCCTACCCCTACAATGAGCAGTTCTTC
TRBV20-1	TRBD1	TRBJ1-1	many	CSLGRDRRNTEAFF	TGCAGTCTAGGGAGGGACAGAAGGAACACTGAAGCTTTCTTT
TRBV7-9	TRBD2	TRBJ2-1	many	CASSVSAGVYNEQFF	TGTGCCAGCAGCGTTTCAGCGGGGGTATACAATGAGCAGTTCTTC
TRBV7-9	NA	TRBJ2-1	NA	CASSLDNYNEQFF	TGTGCCAGCAGCCTGGACAATTACAATGAGCAGTTCTTC
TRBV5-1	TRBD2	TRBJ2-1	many	CASSSLAGGLNEQFF	TGCGCCAGCAGCTCTCTAGCGGGAGGGCTCAATGAGCAGTTCTTC
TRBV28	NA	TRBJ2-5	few	CASSSPPTGKETQYF	TGTGCCAGCAGTTCGCCCCCCACAGGGAAGGAGACCCAGTACTTC
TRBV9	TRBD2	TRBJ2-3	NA	CASSGTSGGTDTQYF	TGTGCCAGCAGCGGGACTAGCGGGGGCACAGATACGCAGTATTTT
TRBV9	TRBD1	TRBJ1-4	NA	CASSVATDRGNEKLFF	TGTGCCAGCAGCGTAGCTACGGACAGGGGTAATGAAAAACTGTTTTTT
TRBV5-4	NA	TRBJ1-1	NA	CASSLGQQGAFF	TGTGCCAGCAGCTTGGGACAGCAAGGAGCTTTCTTT
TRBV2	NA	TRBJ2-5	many	CASSSLQETQYF	TGTGCCAGCAGTTCCCTTCAAGAGACCCAGTACTTC
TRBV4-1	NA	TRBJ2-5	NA	CASSQLPGTPQETQYF	TGCGCCAGCAGCCAACTTCCCGGGACACCTCAAGAGACCCAGTACTTC
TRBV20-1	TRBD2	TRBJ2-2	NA	CSAKGLAGAGELFF	TGCAGTGCTAAGGGTCTAGCGGGAGCCGGGGAGCTGTTTTTT
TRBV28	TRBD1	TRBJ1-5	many	CASSRDRGQPQHF	TGTGCCAGCAGTAGGGACAGGGGTCAGCCCCAGCATTTT
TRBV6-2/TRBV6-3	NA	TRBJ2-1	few	CASTNPTNEQFF	TGTGCCAGCACCAACCCCACTAATGAGCAGTTCTTC
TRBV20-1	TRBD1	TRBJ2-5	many	CSAKRGQSETQYF	TGCAGTGCTAAGAGGGGACAGTCGGAGACCCAGTACTTC
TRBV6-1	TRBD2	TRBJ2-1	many	CASSELPGGGLAGSYEQFF	TGTGCCAGCAGTGAACTCCCGGGGGGAGGACTAGCGGGATCTTATGAGCAGTTCTTC
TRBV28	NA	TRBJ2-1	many	CASANYRGYSNEQFF	TGTGCCAGCGCAAACTATAGAGGTTACTCCAATGAGCAGTTCTTC
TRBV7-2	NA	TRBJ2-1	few	CASSLRGRGGQDNEQFF	TGTGCCAGCAGCTTACGGGGTCGTGGGGGGCAGGACAATGAGCAGTTCTTC
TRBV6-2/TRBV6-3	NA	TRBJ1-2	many	CASRQRDGYTF	TGTGCCAGCAGGCAACGGGACGGCTACACCTTC
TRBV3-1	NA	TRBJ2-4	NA	CASSESGDRQCAF	TGTGCCAGCAGCGAAAGCGGGGACAGGCAATGTGCCTTC
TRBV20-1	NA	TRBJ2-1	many	CSARTSAGYEQFF	TGCAGTGCTAGAACTAGTGCGGGGTATGAGCAGTTCTTC